The 3 T cell receptor beta chains listed next were all sequenced from one sample in a study of T cell responses to AZD1222 COVID-19 vaccine. TCRdb's table, derived via immunoSEQ multiplex PCR, lists solely in-frame clones and lacks some. The profile shows approximately 140,000 clones, roughly 90% of them singletons. The sequences come from peripheral blood, collected on day 0 of AZD1222 vaccination. The origin of the receptors is an adult in good health.

This CDR3 reads CASSPGATRSGNTIYF. The CDR3 bases are TGTGCCAGCAGCCCGGGGGCCACCCGCTCTGGAAACACCATATATTTT. V is TRBV5-5 and J is TRBJ1-3, with D perhaps TRBD1 (6 bases). V lost 4 bases to trimming and J lost 0 bases, with 14 bases between them. This CDR3 has 16 amino acids. Germline V gene sequence: CDR1 SGHKS, CDR2 YYEKEE (reference sequence).

This chain joins TRBV12-3 or TRBV12-4 and TRBJ2-1; either TRBD1 or TRBD2 may fit D (5 bases each). The germline V and J ends were trimmed by 11 bases and 0 bases, with 11 bases remaining between them. The CDR3 has 13 amino acids. The CDR3 nucleotides are TGTGCCTCGAGGGGTTACTCCTACAATGAGCAGTTCTTC. This sequence encodes CASRGYSYNEQFF.

V is TRBV29-1 and J is TRBJ2-7; 9 bases are a match to TRBD2. CDR3 length: 14 residues. CDR1 is SQVTM, CDR2 ANQGSEA, per germline. V trimming: 2 bases; J trimming: 2 bases; junction bases outside the gene matches: 4. CDR3 in amino acids: CSVERLAGTYEQYF. DNA of the CDR3: TGCAGCGTTGAAAGGCTAGCGGGGACCTACGAGCAGTACTTC.